The rows below give T cell receptor beta chains drawn from one sample of a study of cytomegalovirus exposure and HLA in healthy donors. Clones were sequenced by immunoSEQ multiplex PCR, and TCRdb holds only the in-frame ones, with some missing. This table lists about 77,000 clones. Sequencing was performed on PBMCs. The origin of the receptors is a man aged 50 or older in good health and CMV-seropositive. Both conserved end residues are part of each CDR3. A D gene is named only where the DNA matches it firmly.

>NA|TRBJ2-5|TRBV19
TGTGCCAGTAGTGGCAGTCTAGAGACCCAGTACTTC
CASSGSLETQYF
>TRBD1|TRBJ2-1|TRBV4-1
TGCGCCAGCAGCCATCCTGGACAGGGGTCAACGCTGGATCCCTACAATGAGCAGTTCTTC
CASSHPGQGSTLDPYNEQFF
>TRBD1|TRBJ1-2|TRBV19
TGTGCCAGTAGTATGGCCCAGGGGGCAGTCTATGGCTACACCTTC
CASSMAQGAVYGYTF
>TRBD2|TRBJ2-3|TRBV29-1
TGCAGCCTTAGCGGGGGGGACACAGATACGCAGTATTTT
CSLSGGDTDTQYF
>NA|TRBJ2-4|TRBV6-6
TGTGCCAGCAGTCCCCCGGGAGGGGGCAGCAGGAACATTCAGTACTTC
CASSPPGGGSRNIQYF
>TRBD1|TRBJ2-3|TRBV27
TGTGCCAGCATAACAGGGGGCCTGCCTAGCACAGATACGCAGTATTTT
CASITGGLPSTDTQYF
>NA|TRBJ1-2|TRBV6-1
TGTGCCACCAAGGAGTACTTAAACTATGGCTACACCTTC
CATKEYLNYGYTF
>TRBD2|TRBJ2-7|TRBV13
TGTGCCAGCAGCCCCACCGGGGGGTCCTACGAGCAGTACTTC
CASSPTGGSYEQYF
>TRBD1|TRBJ1-2|TRBV6-6
TGTGCCAGCAGTTTCGGGACAGGATGGGGCTACACCTTC
CASSFGTGWGYTF
>TRBD2|TRBJ2-1|TRBV19
TGTGCCAGTAGTATCGGCGGGAGGGCCTCGAATGAGCAGTTCTTC
CASSIGGRASNEQFF
>NA|TRBJ1-1|TRBV5-1
TGCGCCAGCAGCTTTTATATCGACAAAGACACTGAAGCTTTCTTT
CASSFYIDKDTEAFF
>NA|TRBJ1-5|TRBV5-6
TGTGCCAGCAGCCCGGGGAGGGGCCAGCCCCAGCATTTT
CASSPGRGQPQHF
>NA|TRBJ1-3|TRBV6-5
TGTGCCAGCAGTTACTCCTCCGGCTCTGGAAACACCATATATTTT
CASSYSSGSGNTIYF
>NA|TRBJ1-1|TRBV5-4
TGTGCCAGCAGCTTGATGGGGGCGGTCACTGAAGCTTTCTTT
CASSLMGAVTEAFF
>NA|TRBJ2-1|TRBV6-1
TGTGCCAGCAGTGAAAGGAAGGCGGCTAAGCACAATGAGCAGTTCTTC
CASSERKAAKHNEQFF
>TRBD2|TRBJ2-3|TRBV28
TGTGCCAGCAGCCTACCGGGACTAGTCACAGATACGCAGTATTTT
CASSLPGLVTDTQYF
>TRBD2|TRBJ2-5|TRBV6-5
TGTGCCAGCAGTTACTCTATCGGGGGAGGGGAGACCCAGTACTTC
CASSYSIGGGETQYF
>TRBD1|TRBJ2-6|TRBV14
TGTGCCAGCAGCCTTTTGACAGGGGTCGGGGCCAACGTCCTGACTTTC
CASSLLTGVGANVLTF
>TRBD1|TRBJ1-1|TRBV9
TGTGCCAGCAGCTCAAGCGGGGGACAGGGAACTGAAGCTTTCTTT
CASSSSGGQGTEAFF
>TRBD2|TRBJ2-1|TRBV7-9
TGTGCCAGCAGCTCGTTGACTAGCATCAATGAGCAGTTCTTC
CASSSLTSINEQFF
>NA|TRBJ1-6|TRBV30
TGTGCCTGGAGTGTAAAGTCCAGGGAGGGCTCACCCCTACACTTT
CAWSVKSREGSPLHF
>NA|TRBJ2-3|TRBV29-1
TGCAGCGCCTCCGGGAGCCTGGAAGGTACGCAGTATTTT
CSASGSLEGTQYF
>TRBD1|TRBJ1-1|TRBV5-1
TGCGCCAGCAGCTTGGTAGGGGGACAGGAGCGAACTGAAGCTTTCTTT
CASSLVGGQERTEAFF
>TRBD1|TRBJ1-2|TRBV2
TGTGCCAGCAGTGGAGGGGGACAGGGGAAGGGCTACACCTTC
CASSGGGQGKGYTF
>NA|TRBJ2-5|TRBV5-6
TGTGCCAGCAGCTTGGTCGTTGGCGGCCAAGAGACCCAGTACTTC
CASSLVVGGQETQYF
>NA|TRBJ2-1|TRBV4-1
TGCGCCAGCAGCCAAGAAAGTCAGGGCAATGAGCAGTTCTTC
CASSQESQGNEQFF
>NA|TRBJ1-1|TRBV5-1
TGCGCCAGCAGCTTGGCGCCGGGTCCGAACACTGAAGCTTTCTTT
CASSLAPGPNTEAFF
>TRBD2|TRBJ2-7|TRBV18
TGTGCCAGCTCACCCAACACTGGCGGGAGCTCCTACGAGCAGTACTTC
CASSPNTGGSSYEQYF
>NA|TRBJ1-2|TRBV28
TGTGCCAGCAGTTTAGACCGGGGAGGCTACACCTTC
CASSLDRGGYTF
>NA|TRBJ1-1|TRBV2
TGTGCCAGCAACGAGGACAGACATCTAGGGGAAGCTTTCTTT
CASNEDRHLGEAFF
>NA|TRBJ2-5|TRBV2
TGTGCCAGCAGGGAGGAAGAGACCCAGTACTTC
CASREEETQYF
>NA|TRBJ1-2|TRBV12-5
TGTGCTAGTGGTCGTCCCGGAGAGTTCTATGGCTACACCTTC
CASGRPGEFYGYTF
>TRBD1|TRBJ1-2|TRBV10-3
TGTGCCATCAGTGAAGGGACAGGGATGGCTGGCTACACCTTC
CAISEGTGMAGYTF
>NA|TRBJ1-4|TRBV7-9
TGTGCCAGCAGCTTAGCATCAGGGGCCGGGCATGAAAAACTGTTTTTT
CASSLASGAGHEKLFF
>TRBD1|TRBJ1-3|TRBV29-1
TGCACCAGCTGCCGACAGGGAGGAAACACCATATATTTT
CTSCRQGGNTIYF
>NA|TRBJ2-6|TRBV5-1
TGCGCCACCAGGTTAGGGGCCCGAATCTCTGGGGCCAACGTCCTGACTTTC
CATRLGARISGANVLTF
>NA|TRBJ2-6|TRBV7-9
TGTGCCAGCAGCCTAGGAGCCAGGGCACCCTCTGGGGCCAACGTCCTGACTTTC
CASSLGARAPSGANVLTF
>NA|TRBJ2-1|TRBV5-4
TGTGCCAGCAGTCTACTCTACAATGAGCAGTTCTTC
CASSLLYNEQFF
>NA|TRBJ1-2|TRBV19
TGTGCCAGTAGTGTTCCCGGGTATAGTGGCTACACCTTC
CASSVPGYSGYTF
>NA|TRBJ2-4|TRBV7-8
TGTGCCAGCAGCCTCACGGCAGGGGACATTCAGTACTTC
CASSLTAGDIQYF
>TRBD1|TRBJ1-4|TRBV5-6
TGTGCCAGCAGCTACAGGGGTTTGGGTGAAAAACTGTTTTTT
CASSYRGLGEKLFF
>TRBD1|TRBJ2-2|TRBV9
TGTGCCAGCAGCATCCCGAGGACAGGGGTTAACACCGGGGAGCTGTTTTTT
CASSIPRTGVNTGELFF
>TRBD1|TRBJ2-7|TRBV5-1
TGCGCCAGCAGCGCAGGTCTTTCTGGACAGGTCTTATGGGAGCAGTACTTC
CASSAGLSGQVLWEQYF
>TRBD2|TRBJ2-3|TRBV5-8
TGTGCCACCCACCCGGGGGGGGCTAGGGCAGATACGCAGTATTTT
CATHPGGARADTQYF
>NA|TRBJ1-1|TRBV9
TGTGCCAGCAGCGTTGGGCCTTGGGAGACCGAAGCTTTCTTT
CASSVGPWETEAFF
>NA|TRBJ1-3|TRBV28
TGTGCCAGCAGCCCGGGAAACACCATATATTTT
CASSPGNTIYF
>TRBD1|TRBJ2-5|TRBV5-4
TGTGCCAGCAGCATTCGACAGGGGGAGAGAGAGACCCAGTACTTC
CASSIRQGERETQYF
>NA|TRBJ1-2|TRBV4-1
TGCGCCAGCAGCCCCAACCTGAGCCTGAACTATGGCTACACCTTC
CASSPNLSLNYGYTF
>NA|TRBJ1-2|TRBV19
TGTGCCAGTAGTAGAAGCGGGTCCCCAGTCTATGGCTACACCTTC
CASSRSGSPVYGYTF
>TRBD2|TRBJ2-3|TRBV9
TGTGCCAGCAGCGTGGCTAGCGGGAGGACTAGCACAGATACGCAGTATTTT
CASSVASGRTSTDTQYF
>NA|TRBJ2-7|TRBV4-1
TGCGCCAGCAGCCAAGAAGGTAGCGGAACTTACGAGCAGTACTTC
CASSQEGSGTYEQYF
>NA|TRBJ2-2|TRBV19
TGTGCCAGTAGTATAGGGGCCAACACCGGGGAGCTGTTTTTT
CASSIGANTGELFF
>TRBD1|TRBJ1-5|TRBV6-6
TGTGCCAGCAGTCAAGGACAGGTTACTAGCAATCAGCCCCAGCATTTT
CASSQGQVTSNQPQHF
>TRBD1|TRBJ1-2|TRBV7-9
TGTGCCAGCAGCGGCCGGGACAGGGAAGTATATGGCTACACCTTC
CASSGRDREVYGYTF